The text below deals with one T cell receptor (beta chain). Antigen: not known. The data belong to a study of T cell clonotyping in hematopoietic cell transplantation. Study-wide results and limits: At the given depth, recipient repertoires were over 95% de novo clonotypes. Recipient TCR diversity dropped after transplant; expanded clonotypes rose from day 30 to 180. No sorting was done, leaving CD4 and CD8 contributions mixed. Graft donor and pretransplant recipient Inverse Simpson Index values predicted broader posttransplant TCR diversity.

The repertoire was sequenced with immunoSEQ multiplex PCR; TCRdb's copy has only in-frame clones and lacks some. The sample records roughly 13,000 clones, 80% to 95% being singletons. CDR1 is GTSNPN and CDR2 is SVGIG in the germline V gene (reference sequence). The ends were cut back, 5 bases at V and 0 bases at J, with 11 bases in the middle. This CDR3 region has 15 residues. This clonotype was sampled from a female patient in her fifties who had an allogeneic stem cell transplant from an unrelated donor, so the T cells may come from the graft donor. Some clones in this sample may be carry-over from other donors' samples. This chain joins TRBV30 and TRBJ2-6; a possible D gene is TRBD1 (5 bases). Sequencing used PBMCs, obtained 100 days after allogeneic stem cell transplant. In DNA form, the CDR3 reads TGTGCCTGGTCTAGGGGTGGCTCTGGGGCCAACGTCCTGACTTTC. It encodes CAWSRGGSGANVLTF.